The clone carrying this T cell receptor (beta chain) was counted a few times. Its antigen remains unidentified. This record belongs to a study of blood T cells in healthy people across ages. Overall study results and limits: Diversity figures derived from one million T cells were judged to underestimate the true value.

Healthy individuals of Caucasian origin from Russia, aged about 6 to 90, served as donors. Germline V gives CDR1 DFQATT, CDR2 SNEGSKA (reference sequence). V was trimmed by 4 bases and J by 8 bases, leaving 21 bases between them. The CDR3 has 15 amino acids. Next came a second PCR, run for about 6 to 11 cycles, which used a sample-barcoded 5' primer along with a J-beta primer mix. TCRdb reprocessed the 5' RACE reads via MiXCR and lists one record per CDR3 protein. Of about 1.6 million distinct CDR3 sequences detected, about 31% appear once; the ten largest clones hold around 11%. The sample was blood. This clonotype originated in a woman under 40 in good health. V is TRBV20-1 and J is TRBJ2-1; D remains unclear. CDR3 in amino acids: CSAILIVEGPDEQFF. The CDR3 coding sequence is TGCAGTGCTATACTTATTGTGGAAGGGCCAGATGAGCAGTTCTTC.